This T cell receptor (beta chain) was sequenced during a study of cytomegalovirus exposure and HLA in healthy donors. Study information: There were about 85 million unique TCRs (from HLA-typed donors) in an early data release.

Whole-study findings and limits: The authors listed roughly 150 TCR beta chains as cytomegalovirus-associated. In vitro data verified a few CMV-associated chains as specific for CMV antigens. In an earlier analysis, about 87% or about 30%: the productive usage of most TCR beta V segments.

The PCR ran on 60 Vbeta and 13 Jbeta primers. Assay: immunoSEQ multiplex PCR; the TCRdb copy retains only in-frame clones and omits some. The data contain about 100,000 clones, approximately 80% of them singletons. This clone came up a few times. The antigen is unknown. The germline CDR1 and CDR2 sequences are MNHEY and SMNVEV (reference sequence). CDR3 length equals 15 residues. With V trimmed by 4 bases and J by 8 bases, 11 bases remained unmatched. This clonotype was obtained from a middle-aged woman in good health and CMV-seronegative. The chain is built from TRBV27 and TRBJ1-2; 9 bases fit TRBD1. Sequenced: PBMCs. The CDR3 region has the DNA TGTGCCAGCAGTTCTACACGGGACAGGGTATTCGGCTACACCTTC. It specifies CASSSTRDRVFGYTF.